The rows below give T cell receptor beta chains drawn from one sample of a study of blood T cell repertoires in COVID-19. Method: immunoSEQ multiplex PCR; TCRdb's copy keeps in-frame clones and lacks some. The data hold about 330,000 clones, with 80% to 95% observed a single time. Sequenced: PBMCs or T cells enriched from blood (not recorded which). The receptors derive from a woman in her twenties or thirties who had recovered from COVID-19. The CDR3 runs from the conserved cysteine through the conserved F or W. The D gene is left open where the match is weak. Expanded clones get a size class; other rows say once, few or many, or leave the size out.

len,j_gene,v_gene,d_gene,abundance,CDR3aa,CDR3nt
14,TRBJ1-1,TRBV6-2/TRBV6-3,-,once,CASSYSIENTEAFF,TGTGCCAGCAGTTATTCTATCGAGAACACTGAAGCTTTCTTT
19,TRBJ2-6,TRBV4-3,-,-,CASSQDSTITFSGANVLTF,TGCGCCAGCAGCCAAGATAGCACAATTACCTTCTCTGGGGCCAACGTCCTGACTTTC
15,TRBJ2-1,TRBV13,TRBD1,-,CASSSGTDYYNEQFF,TGTGCCAGCAGCTCCGGGACAGACTACTACAATGAGCAGTTCTTC
14,TRBJ1-2,TRBV6-5,-,once,CASSYPGSASGYTF,TGTGCCAGCAGTTACCCAGGTTCAGCCAGTGGCTACACCTTC
13,TRBJ2-7,TRBV7-6,-,-,CASSLGGADEQYF,TGTGCCAGCAGCCTGGGCGGGGCTGACGAGCAGTACTTC
15,TRBJ1-6,TRBV28,-,-,CASDQGGTDNSPLHF,TGTGCCAGCGATCAAGGGGGTACCGATAATTCACCCCTCCACTTT
15,TRBJ1-5,TRBV28,-,-,CASSFWAGRNQPQHF,TGTGCCAGCAGTTTTTGGGCAGGGCGCAATCAGCCCCAGCATTTT
15,TRBJ2-3,TRBV5-1,TRBD2,-,CASSLWGGSTDTQYF,TGCGCCAGCAGCTTGTGGGGGGGTAGCACAGATACGCAGTATTTT
13,TRBJ2-3,TRBV3-1/TRBV3-2,-,-,CASSPRSADTQYF,TGTGCCAGCAGCCCCCGTAGTGCAGATACGCAGTATTTT
14,TRBJ2-7,TRBV6-5,TRBD1,-,CASSFGTGSREQYF,TGTGCCAGCAGTTTCGGGACAGGGAGTAGGGAGCAGTACTTC
13,TRBJ2-7,TRBV19,TRBD2,once,CASTSGDSYEQYF,TGTGCCAGTACTAGCGGGGACTCCTACGAGCAGTACTTC
13,TRBJ2-7,TRBV28,-,once,CASSYSPSYEQYF,TGTGCCAGCAGTTACAGTCCTTCCTACGAGCAGTACTTC
14,TRBJ2-7,TRBV5-1,TRBD1,many,CASSLAGQGYEQYF,TGCGCCAGCAGCTTGGCCGGACAGGGCTACGAGCAGTACTTC
17,TRBJ2-7,TRBV7-9,TRBD1,-,CASAQNPGQDASYEQYF,TGTGCCAGCGCTCAAAACCCGGGACAGGATGCCTCCTACGAGCAGTACTTC
14,TRBJ2-2,TRBV2,-,once,CASRGDIGTGELFF,TGTGCCAGCAGAGGGGACATCGGGACCGGGGAGCTGTTTTTT
15,TRBJ2-7,TRBV19,-,-,CASSIFPGENYEQYF,TGTGCCAGTAGTATTTTCCCGGGAGAAAACTACGAGCAGTACTTC
13,TRBJ1-2,TRBV5-4,-,-,CASSLGENYGYTF,TGTGCCAGCAGCTTGGGGGAGAACTATGGCTACACCTTC
12,TRBJ2-7,TRBV29-1,TRBD1,-,CSGGTGPYEQYF,TGCAGCGGGGGGACAGGACCCTACGAGCAGTACTTC
16,TRBJ1-1,TRBV11-2,-,-,CASSLIRGEKNTEAFF,TGTGCCAGCAGCCTAATAAGGGGTGAGAAGAACACTGAAGCTTTCTTT
15,TRBJ2-1,TRBV5-1,TRBD2,-,CASSLGLAGGNEQFF,TGCGCCAGCAGCCTGGGACTAGCGGGAGGCAATGAGCAGTTCTTC
16,TRBJ1-5,TRBV7-2,TRBD1,-,CASSFTGTGSNQPQHF,TGTGCCAGCAGCTTTACCGGGACAGGGAGCAATCAGCCCCAGCATTTT
15,TRBJ1-5,TRBV27,-,-,CASSLGASSNQPQHF,TGTGCCAGCAGTTTGGGGGCGAGTAGCAATCAGCCCCAGCATTTT
18,TRBJ1-4,TRBV27,-,once,CASGCRAGRITTNEKLFF,TGTGCCAGCGGATGCAGGGCCGGACGAATTACAACTAATGAAAAACTGTTTTTT
15,TRBJ2-1,TRBV5-1,-,-,CASSLDGSSYNEQFF,TGCGCCAGCAGCTTGGACGGGAGCTCCTACAATGAGCAGTTCTTC
15,TRBJ2-3,TRBV12-2,-,-,CASRLVAGSTDTQYF,TGTGCAAGTCGCTTGGTAGCGGGAAGCACAGATACGCAGTATTTT
13,TRBJ1-2,TRBV27,-,once,CASSPYPGYGYTF,TGTGCCAGCAGTCCCTACCCGGGGTATGGCTACACCTTC
14,TRBJ2-7,TRBV7-2,-,-,CASSLGRESYEQYF,TGTGCCAGCAGCTTAGGACGGGAGAGCTACGAGCAGTACTTC
16,TRBJ2-7,TRBV7-8,TRBD2,-,CASRHSGGGQGHEQYF,TGTGCCAGCAGACATTCGGGGGGAGGGCAGGGACACGAGCAGTACTTC
16,TRBJ1-4,TRBV6-1,-,-,CASSEARGQWDEKLFF,TGTGCCAGCAGTGAAGCGCGGGGCCAGTGGGATGAAAAACTGTTTTTT